This T cell receptor (beta chain) was identified in a study of human T cells and chemical hapten exposure. Study summary: In the approximately 25-week study, patients were dosed weekly with diphenylcyclopropenone on the scalp throughout. A mostly female patient group had alopecia areata, totalis or universalis. Findings and caveats of the study: In comparison with controls, expanded TCRs gave rise to a significantly larger number of large CDR3 similarity clusters.

Time point here: patch test 1, 2 weeks after DPC sensitization. This sample's treatment: therapeutic diphenylcyclopropenone sensitization with weekly scalp DPC. Samples of blood were obtained prior to the application of each patch test. V dropped 2 bases and J dropped 3 bases, with 17 bases sitting between them. CDR3 length: 16 residues. From germline, CDR1 is GTSNPN and CDR2 SVGIG (reference sequence). Turning to this clonotype: Its target is not known.

Each CDR3 protein gets one entry after TCRdb re-called the RACE reads with MiXCR. Of about 360,000 distinct CDR3 sequences detected, 4.8% appear once; the ten largest clones hold about 2.2%. V is TRBV30 and J is TRBJ1-3; TRBD1 might be the D (6 bases). The TCR sequence derives from a woman in her forties or fifties with alopecia areata. Some clones in this sample may be carry-over from other donors' samples. This sample comprised whole blood, obtained in connection with sensitization to the hapten diphenylcyclopropenone (DPC). CDR3 residues: CAWSRQPQGFGNTIYF. In DNA form, the CDR3 reads TGTGCCTGGAGTAGACAACCTCAGGGGTTTGGAAACACCATATATTTT.